This T cell receptor (beta chain) comes out of a study of shared clonotypes between healthy human individuals (dated by TCRdb to the early 2020s). As for the study more broadly: The cohort comprised two women and a few men aged 18 to 49 years. For each donor, CD4 naive and CD4 memory were each given three plates, CD8 naive was given two plates, and CD8 memory was given one plate. To increase sequencing depth and limit assay-specific biases, different laboratories used diverse techniques to prepare libraries and sequence TCR repertoires. Between about 0.85 and 10 billion PBMCs per donor were obtained by leukapheresis. To estimate repertoire size and how much clonotypes are shared between individuals, the study performed deep sequencing of blood TCR repertoires from a few healthy adults. Overall study outcomes, separate from this receptor: Around 5% of naive CD4, more than 3% of naive CD8, roughly 2.5% of memory CD4, and roughly 0.4% of memory CD8 clonotypes were shared across several donors. Incomplete sequencing was indicated by rarefaction of sorted-subset datasets, despite the large sequencing depth. Based on pairwise subsampling, the degree of clonotype sharing among donors was expected to be affected by sequencing depth. The genetic and exposure-history diversity represented was limited by the small number of donors. Compared with non-shared clonotypes, clonotypes shared by all four sorted-subset donors had higher generation probabilities. Naive subsets generally had larger estimated clonotype richness than memory subsets. Only blood was sampled, and tissue TCR repertoires likely differ from those in blood.

Healthy HIV-negative adults with no recently reported acute infections or vaccinations were included as donors. Only Caucasian adults living in Nashville, Tennessee, USA were represented among the donors. CD4+ T cells were enriched through magnetic negative selection, after which naive cells were positively selected on CD45RA and the remaining negative fraction served as the memory subset. Blood was obtained by leukapheresis, after which PBMCs were separated by Ficoll-Histopaque density gradient centrifugation and cryopreserved in liquid nitrogen vapor phase. Analytical flow cytometry was used to check the purity and quantity of each magnetically sorted T cell population. Genomic DNA was isolated from every sorted fraction and measured by UV absorbance on a Nanodrop 2000c. To note about this clone: Its antigen remains unidentified. No clone much larger than this one lies a single base away; base qualities are absent.

Using the deep immunoSEQ assay, multiplex PCR amplified TCR CDR3 regions from genomic DNA. Genomic DNA extracted from each cell subset was distributed evenly over all wells of several immunoSEQ 96-well plates, and each plate served as one replicate. For sorted subsets, 200 ng of genomic DNA, equivalent to 25,000 to 30,000 T cell genomes, went into each replicate PCR. Purified libraries were measured with a Qubit 3.0 fluorometer, size-checked on a Bioanalyzer 2100, and measured again with the KAPA Library Quantification kit. Every immunoSEQ 96-well plate was sequenced on a separate single-read 150-cycle Illumina NextSeq 550 flow cell. In the source study's methods: Because only junctional sequences without quality scores were contained in the immunoSEQ output, filtering matching that applied to full-length reads could not be performed. Sequences were annotated with PyIR, a Python wrapper for IgBLAST v1.9, and V/J genes and CDR3 were assigned using IMGT germline references. Reads were removed for weak V/J assignments (E-value above 1e-6), missing CDR3, stop codons, out-of-frame junctions, or ambiguous translated residues. V3J clonotypes were defined as sequences sharing the same inferred V gene, J gene, and CDR3 amino acid sequence. Percentage overlap between repertoires was calculated by dividing the number of shared unique clonotypes by the size of the smaller repertoire. Three approaches were used to assess repertoire richness: RTK rarefaction, the Chao1 estimator, and Recon v2.1 estimates of unobserved clonotypes. Generation probabilities were computed with OLGA for all TCRbeta clonotypes obtained by the gDNA method from several donors. TCRdb took over this immuneACCESS table, retaining in-frame rearrangements with V and J assigned. Such tables are incomplete; in checked studies, under half of the missing clones stem from an unresolved V gene, and the remainder is unexplained. The V and J calls and the clone size are those of that table, but D and trimming were determined from the DNA. The sample table records about 1.5 million clones; 98% of these occur just once. The top ten hold around 0.45% of the sample.

At the junction V is shortened by 6 bases and J by 4 bases; bases outside the gene matches: 11. Including cysteine and phenylalanine, the CDR3 has 15 amino acids. Only the CDR3 region is kept as DNA, spanning 45 bases read in frame from base 1. According to the germline V gene, CDR1 reads ENHRY and CDR2 reads SYGVKD. The rearranged segments are TRBV10-3 and TRBJ1-1; TRBD1 matches 7 bases in the middle. This clonotype was obtained from a man aged 25 to 45 in good health. The sequenced material came from naive CD4+ T cells sorted from blood. The sample's cell subset or site, from its label and the paper: CD45RA+ positively selected. The DNA sequence reads TGTGCCATCAGGAATTCCGGGACAGAGGGCACTGAAGCTTTCTTT. This encodes CAIRNSGTEGTEAFF.